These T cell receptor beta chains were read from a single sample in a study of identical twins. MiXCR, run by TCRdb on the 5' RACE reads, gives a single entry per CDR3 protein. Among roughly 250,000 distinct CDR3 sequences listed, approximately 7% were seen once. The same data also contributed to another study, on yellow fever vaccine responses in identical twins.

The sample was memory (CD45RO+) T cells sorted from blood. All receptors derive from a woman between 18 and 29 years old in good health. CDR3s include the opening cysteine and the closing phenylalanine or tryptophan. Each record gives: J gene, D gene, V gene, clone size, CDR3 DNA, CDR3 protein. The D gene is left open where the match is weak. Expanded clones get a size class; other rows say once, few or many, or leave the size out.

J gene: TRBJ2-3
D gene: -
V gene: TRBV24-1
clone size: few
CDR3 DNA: TGTGCCACCAGTGATTTGTACAGGGAGGATACGCAGTATTTT
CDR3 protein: CATSDLYREDTQYF

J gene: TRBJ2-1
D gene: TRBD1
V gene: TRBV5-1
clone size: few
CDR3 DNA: TGCGCCAGCAGCCATGGAGGGACAGGGTCCAATGAGCAGTTCTTC
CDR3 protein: CASSHGGTGSNEQFF

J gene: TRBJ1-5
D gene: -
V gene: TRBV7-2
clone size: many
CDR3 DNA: TGTGCCAGCAGCTTAGGGGGGGCGCAAAGCAATCAGCCCCAGCATTTT
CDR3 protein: CASSLGGAQSNQPQHF

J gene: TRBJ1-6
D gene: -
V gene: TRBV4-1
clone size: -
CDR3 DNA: TGCGCCAGCAGCCAAGTAGGAGGTGTTGGCTCACCCCTCCACTTT
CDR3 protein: CASSQVGGVGSPLHF

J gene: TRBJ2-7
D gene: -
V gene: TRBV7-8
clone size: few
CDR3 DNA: TGTGCCAGCAGCTTGGCTAGCTATGGAACCGAGCAGTACTTC
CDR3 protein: CASSLASYGTEQYF

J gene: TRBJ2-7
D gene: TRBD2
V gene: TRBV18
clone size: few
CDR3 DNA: TGTGCCAGCTCACCCCCGGATACTAGCGGCAACTACGAGCAGTACTTC
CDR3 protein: CASSPPDTSGNYEQYF

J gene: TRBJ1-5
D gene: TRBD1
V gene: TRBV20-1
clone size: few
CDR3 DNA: TGCAGTGCTAGAGCGGTAGGACAGGGGAAAAATCAGCCCCAGCATTTT
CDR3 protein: CSARAVGQGKNQPQHF

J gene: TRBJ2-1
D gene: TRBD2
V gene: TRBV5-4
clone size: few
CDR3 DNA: TGTGCCAGCAGCTCTAAAACTAGCGGGAGGGCCAATGAGCAGTTCTTC
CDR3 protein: CASSSKTSGRANEQFF

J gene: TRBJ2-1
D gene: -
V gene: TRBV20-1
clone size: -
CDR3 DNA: TGCTGTGCTAGAGTCGGGCGGGGAAACTACAATGAGCAGTTCTTC
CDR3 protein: CCARVGRGNYNEQFF

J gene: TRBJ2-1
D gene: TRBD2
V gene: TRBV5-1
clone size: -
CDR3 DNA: TGCGCCAGCAGCTTGGGCGCTAGCGGGACTTTCTCCGAGCAGTTCTTC
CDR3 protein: CASSLGASGTFSEQFF